The 26 T cell receptor beta chains presented below share a single source sample, sequenced in a study of T cell responses to AZD1222 COVID-19 vaccine. Sequencing used immunoSEQ multiplex PCR; TCRdb keeps in-frame clones, though not all of them. The repertoire includes 80,000 or so clones, around nine tenths of them detected once, and over 4.5% sits in the top ten. The sample consisted of peripheral blood, taken on day 0 of AZD1222 vaccination. These receptor sequences come from an adult in good health.

The chain employs TRBV3-1 (or the pseudogene TRBV3-2) and TRBJ1-2; TRBD1 aligns across 7 bases. V lost 4 bases and J lost 8; bases outside the gene matches: 7. The CDR3 sequence is 13 residues long. The germline V gene has CDR1 LGHDT and CDR2 YNNKEL (reference sequence). CDR3 protein: CASSLDRTSGYTF. The CDR3 DNA sequence: TGTGCCAGCAGCCTGGACAGGACCTCCGGCTACACCTTC.

The J gene is TRBJ2-5, the V gene TRBV3-1 (or the pseudogene TRBV3-2), with 8 nucleotides matching TRBD1. The germline gives CDR1 LGHDT, CDR2 YNNKEL (reference sequence). J gave up 6 bases and V 2 bases, and 5 bases lay outside the gene matches. CDR3 length equals 14 residues. The CDR3: CASSQLTGAKTQYF. CDR3 nucleotides: TGTGCCAGCAGCCAACTGACAGGGGCGAAGACCCAGTACTTC.

DNA of the CDR3: TGTGCCAGCAGAACAACAGGTACTTATGGCTACACCTTC. It yields the protein CASRTTGTYGYTF. This chain uses TRBV27 with TRBJ1-2, with D perhaps TRBD1 (5 bases). The CDR3 is 13 residues long. Trimming cost V 6 bases and J 5 bases, with 13 bases left between them. Germline CDR1 is MNHEY and CDR2 is SMNVEV (reference sequence).

The DNA of the CDR3 is TGTGCCAGCCTGGGAGGGATAGGCTATGGCTACACCTTC. It specifies CASLGGIGYGYTF. V gene TRBV28 combines with J gene TRBJ1-2; no firm D call. Deletions cut 8 bases from V and 4 bases from J, with 14 bases between. From germline, CDR1 is MDHEN and CDR2 SYDVKM. The CDR3 extends over 13 amino acids.

V usage is TRBV19 and J usage is TRBJ2-7; a possible D gene is TRBD2 (7 bases). Germline V gene data show CDR1 as LNHDA and CDR2 as SQIVND (reference sequence). Trimming shortened V by 5 bases and J by 4 bases, and 18 bases separated the two germline ends. The CDR3 has 15 residues. The CDR3 reads CASSLGGPGNYEQYF. The CDR3 nucleotides are TGTGCCAGTAGTCTGGGGGGGCCGGGAAATTACGAGCAGTACTTC.

The genes are TRBV9 and TRBJ2-7; D may be TRBD2 (8 bases). The CDR3 covers 16 residues. Germline V gene data show CDR1 as SGDLS and CDR2 as YYNGEE. The V and J ends lost 0 bases and 2 bases respectively, with 15 bases between them. In DNA form, the CDR3 reads TGTGCCAGCAGCGTAGGCGGGGGGCAGGGGGCCTACGAGCAGTACTTC. Protein product: CASSVGGGQGAYEQYF.

This rearrangement joins TRBV2 to TRBJ1-5; D remains unclear. Trimming left V 7 bases short and J 2 bases short, with 6 bases between. The germline CDR1 and CDR2 sequences are SNHLY and FYNNEI. The CDR3 spans 12 residues. The CDR3 region is CASTAGNQPQHF. The CDR3 region has the DNA TGTGCCAGCACCGCAGGCAATCAGCCCCAGCATTTT.

The V gene is TRBV6-5, the J gene TRBJ1-5; D is possibly TRBD1 (5 bases). CDR3 length: 12 residues. The germline gives CDR1 MNHEY, CDR2 SVGAGI. Trimming cost V 6 bases and J 7 bases, with 10 bases left between them. This chain's CDR3 is CASRSGGQPQHF. CDR3 coding DNA: TGTGCCAGCAGGTCCGGGGGACAGCCCCAGCATTTT.

CDR3 DNA sequence: TGTGCCAGCAGTCTCAGGATGAGGGCAGATACGCAGTATTTT. It encodes CASSLRMRADTQYF. The gene calls are TRBV9 and TRBJ2-3; D is possibly TRBD2 (5 bases). Looked up from germline, CDR1 is SGDLS and CDR2 is YYNGEE. The V end lost 5 bases, the J end lost 4 bases, and 14 bases lay between the germline ends. This CDR3 is 14 amino acids long.

The CDR3 reads CASSMTSGEQYF. The CDR3 DNA reads as TGTGCCAGCAGCATGACTAGCGGGGAGCAGTACTTC. This chain uses TRBV12-3 or TRBV12-4 with TRBJ2-7, with TRBD2 identical over 10 bases. V trimming: 6 bases; J trimming: 7 bases; junction bases outside the gene matches: 3. The CDR3 sequence is 12 residues long.

CDR3 bases: TGTGCCATCCAGGGGTTCAATGAAAAACTGTTTTTT. Protein product: CAIQGFNEKLFF. V usage is TRBV28 and J usage is TRBJ1-4; tentatively, D is TRBD1 (6 bases). Trimming cost V 10 bases and J 5 bases, with 11 bases left between them. CDR3 length: 12 amino acids. The germline CDR1 and CDR2 sequences are MDHEN and SYDVKM.

The rearrangement joins TRBV5-1 to TRBJ1-5, with D tentatively TRBD1 (6 bases). This CDR3 comprises 15 residues. The V end lost 2 bases, the J end lost 6 bases, and 15 bases lay between the germline ends. CDR1 SGHRS and CDR2 YFSETQ come from the germline V gene. CDR3 in amino acids: CASSFLPGGPQPQHF. The CDR3 DNA sequence: TGCGCCAGCAGCTTTCTGCCGGGGGGCCCTCAGCCCCAGCATTTT.

The V call is TRBV6-5, the J call TRBJ1-4, with 8 nucleotides matching TRBD1. This CDR3 contains 14 residues. Germline V gene sequence: CDR1 MNHEY, CDR2 SVGAGI. Germline trimming cut 2 bases from V and 8 bases from J; bases unmatched to any gene: 4. This CDR3 is CASSYDHRGEKLFF. CDR3 DNA sequence: TGTGCCAGCAGTTACGATCACAGGGGGGAAAAACTGTTTTTT.

The table lists this clone with a few counts. The rearrangement uses TRBV11-2 and TRBJ1-6; 10 bases line up with TRBD1. After removal of 5 bases from V and 10 bases from J, the junction contained 8 bases not matched to a gene. Germline-derived CDR1 and CDR2 are SGHAT and FQNNGV. The CDR3 length is 15 residues. This chain's CDR3 is CASSTWGTGASPLHF. As DNA, the CDR3 is TGTGCCAGCAGCACTTGGGGGACAGGGGCATCACCCCTCCACTTT.

The chain carries TRBV6-6 and TRBJ1-5; D perhaps matches TRBD1 (5 bases). This CDR3 is built from 16 residues. V lost 2 bases and J lost 1, with 12 bases in between. Germline assignment: CDR1 MNHNY and CDR2 SVGAGI (reference sequence). CDR3: CASSYQVRGSNQPQHF. The CDR3 nucleotides are TGTGCCAGCAGTTACCAAGTCCGGGGGAGCAATCAGCCCCAGCATTTT.

A single count supports this clone. This chain joins TRBV28 and TRBJ2-5; 11 bases fit TRBD1. V dropped 0 bases and J dropped 0; count of bases not matched to a gene: 0. Germline V lookup: CDR1 MDHEN, CDR2 SYDVKM. The CDR3 is 16 amino acids. Here the CDR3 DNA reads TGTGCCAGCAGTTTATGGGGACAGGGGGACCAAGAGACCCAGTACTTC. Its translation: CASSLWGQGDQETQYF. Combining the CDR3 with reference TRBV28 and TRBJ2-5 gives the whole variable domain DVKVTQSSRYLVKRTGEKVFLECVQDMDHENMFWYRQDPGLGLRLIYFSYDVKMKEKGDIPEGYSVSREKKERFSLILESASTNQTSMYLCASSLWGQGDQETQYFGPGTRLLVL.

The chain is built from TRBV7-9 and TRBJ1-2, with TRBD1 as a possible D gene (5 bases). The CDR3 has 13 amino acids. V lost 4 bases and J 9 bases, leaving 15 bases between the germline ends. In germline, CDR1 is SEHNR, CDR2 FQNEAQ (reference sequence). CDR3 in DNA: TGTGCCAGCAGCTCCAGGGTCATAGAGAGCTACACCTTC. Translation gives CASSSRVIESYTF.

V and J are TRBV5-4 and TRBJ1-6, with D perhaps matching TRBD1 (5 bases). The CDR3 loop spans 16 amino acids. With 0 bases removed from V and 13 bases from J, the gap between germline ends came to 20 bases. Looked up from germline, CDR1 is SGHNT and CDR2 is YYREEE (reference sequence). CDR3 DNA: TGTGCCAGCAGCTTGGAATCTAAGGCCGCCCCAGGGCCCCTCCACTTT. It encodes CASSLESKAAPGPLHF.

The CDR3 reads CASSEEGQGVTEAFF. The CDR3 coding sequence is TGTGCCAGCAGTGAAGAAGGACAGGGGGTCACTGAAGCTTTCTTT. This chain connects TRBV2 to TRBJ1-1, with 10 bases lining up with TRBD1. The germline CDR1 and CDR2 sequences are SNHLY and FYNNEI. CDR3 length: 15 amino acids. The V segment lost 1 base and the J segment 4 bases; nucleotides outside the gene matches: 3.

This chain connects TRBV7-8 to TRBJ1-2; 8 bases are shared with TRBD1. CDR1 and CDR2 (germline): SGHVS, FQNEAQ. The CDR3 is 16 residues long. V trimming: 6 bases; J trimming: 2 bases; junction bases outside the gene matches: 11. This CDR3 reads CASSPTGASANYGYTF. CDR3 DNA sequence: TGTGCCAGCAGTCCGACAGGGGCCTCGGCCAACTATGGCTACACCTTC.

V usage is TRBV6-6 and J usage is TRBJ2-1; 9 bases match TRBD2. This CDR3 has 15 amino acids. CDR1 MNHNY and CDR2 SVGAGI come from the germline V gene (reference sequence). V lost 7 bases and J lost 5; bases outside the gene matches: 9. The chain's CDR3 is CASTNGASGDNEQFF. The CDR3 bases are TGTGCCAGCACCAACGGGGCTAGCGGGGACAATGAGCAGTTCTTC.

The chain is built from TRBV30 and TRBJ1-2, with TRBD1 identical over 7 bases. CDR3 size: 14 residues. V shed 0 bases, J shed 9 bases, and the junction held 10 bases outside the gene matches. CDR1 and CDR2 from the germline V gene are GTSNPN and SVGIG (reference sequence). The CDR3 DNA follows: TGTGCCTGGAGTGTACGACAGGGAGGAGTTCGCTACACCTTC. Translated, it gives CAWSVRQGGVRYTF. The complete variable domain, with remaining parts taken from reference TRBV30 and TRBJ1-2, reads SQTIHQWPATLVQPVGSPLSLECTVEGTSNPNLYWYRQAAGRGLQLLFYSVGIGQISSEVPQNLSASRPQDRQFILSSKKLLLSDSGFYLCAWSVRQGGVRYTFGSGTRLTVV.

This chain links TRBV21-1 with TRBJ1-1. TRBV21-1 is termed a pseudogene. CDR3 size: 14 residues. The CDR3 nucleotides read TGTGCCAGCAGCAAAGAGGGCAGAGACACTGAAGCTTTCTTT. This encodes CASSKEGRDTEAFF.

V gene TRBV6-6 combines with J gene TRBJ1-6; TRBD1 aligns across 9 bases. The CDR3 is 13 residues long. Trimming cost V 10 bases and J 14 bases; bases outside gene matches: 12. The germline V gene encodes CDR1 MNHNY and CDR2 SVGAGI (reference sequence). The CDR3 DNA reads as TGTGCCACCAGGACAGGGGAGTTGGGGACCCTCCACTTT. Residues: CATRTGELGTLHF.

This clone occurred once. The chain is built from TRBV18 and TRBJ1-5, with no clear D. The length of the CDR3 is 14 residues. Trimming took 2 bases from V and 0 from J, leaving 5 bases between them. Germline-derived CDR1 and CDR2 are KGHSH and LQKENI. In nucleotides, the CDR3 is TGTGCCAGCTCACCAATCGATAGCAATCAGCCCCAGCATTTT. It specifies CASSPIDSNQPQHF.

The rearrangement joins TRBV15 to TRBJ2-7; D may be TRBD2 (5 bases). The CDR3 loop spans 13 amino acids. V was pared by 3 bases and J by 2 bases, with 8 bases between. Germline V gene data show CDR1 as LNHNV and CDR2 as YYDKDF (reference sequence). The CDR3 DNA follows: TGTGCCACCAGCAGTAGGACTGCCTACGAGCAGTACTTC. This gives the protein CATSSRTAYEQYF.